Presented here are 23 T cell receptor beta chains from one specimen sequenced in a study of T cell responses to AZD1222 COVID-19 vaccine. Assay: immunoSEQ multiplex PCR; the TCRdb copy retains only in-frame clones and omits some. The data hold roughly 53,000 clones, with about four fifths observed a single time. This sample comprised peripheral blood, obtained on day 0 of AZD1222 vaccination. The receptors come from an adult in good health.

The rearrangement links TRBV18 to TRBJ1-5; perhaps TRBD1 as D (6 bases). V lost 2 bases, J lost 2 bases, and 16 bases lay in between. This CDR3 is 17 amino acids long. The V gene's germline CDR1 is KGHSH and CDR2 LQKENI. The CDR3 DNA reads as TGTGCCAGCTCACCAACTGAGGGGGTTCACGGCAATCAGCCCCAGCATTTT. Translation gives CASSPTEGVHGNQPQHF. The full variable domain, completed using reference TRBV18 and TRBJ1-5, is NAGVMQNPRHLVRRRGQEARLRCSPMKGHSHVYWYRQLPEEGLKFMVYLQKENIIDESGMPKERFSAEFPKEGPSILRIQQVVRGDSAAYFCASSPTEGVHGNQPQHFGDGTRLSIL.

The rearrangement links TRBV24-1 to TRBJ2-1, with 9 bases fitting TRBD2. The CDR3 has 14 amino acids. V shed 7 bases, J shed 4 bases, and the junction held 4 bases outside the gene matches. Germline loops: CDR1 KGHDR, CDR2 SFDVKD. CDR3 region: CATRGSGRYNEQFF. CDR3 nucleotide sequence: TGTGCCACCAGGGGTAGCGGGAGATACAATGAGCAGTTCTTC.

The rearrangement joins TRBV18 to TRBJ2-2; D remains ambiguous. Germline loops: CDR1 KGHSH, CDR2 LQKENI. The CDR3 extends over 13 amino acids. V was clipped by 4 bases and J by 1 base, with 4 bases between them. This CDR3 is CASSLQNTGELFF. The DNA of the CDR3 is TGTGCCAGCTCACTTCAGAACACCGGGGAGCTGTTTTTT.

The chain recombines TRBV6-5 with TRBJ2-3; D is unresolved. Germline V CDR1 and CDR2: MNHEY, SVGAGI. The V end lost 0 bases, the J end lost 8 bases, and 9 bases lay between the germline ends. The length of the CDR3 is 13 residues. The CDR3 spells CASSYSVWGTQYF. Written as DNA, the CDR3 is TGTGCCAGCAGTTACTCGGTCTGGGGTACGCAGTATTTT.

V and J are TRBV5-1 and TRBJ2-1; D gene uncertain. The V end was cut by 4 bases, the J end by 3 bases, with 14 bases between. CDR1 and CDR2 (germline): SGHRS, YFSETQ. This CDR3 contains 15 residues. The CDR3 sequence: CASSEAAQNYNEQFF. DNA of the CDR3: TGCGCCAGCAGCGAGGCGGCCCAGAACTACAATGAGCAGTTCTTC.

V gene TRBV5-6 combines with J gene TRBJ1-4; 8 nucleotides match TRBD1. Germline trimming cut 4 bases from V and 3 bases from J; bases unmatched to any gene: 2. The CDR3 extends over 14 amino acids. Germline values: CDR1 SGHDT, CDR2 YYEEEE. The CDR3 DNA is TGTGCCAGCAGCCAGGACAGGGCTAATGAAAAACTGTTTTTT. Its translation is CASSQDRANEKLFF.

This rearrangement joins TRBV6-4 to TRBJ2-1, with 8 bases matching TRBD2. After removal of 2 bases from V and 4 bases from J, the junction contained 13 bases not matched to a gene. The V gene's germline CDR1 is MRHNA and CDR2 SNTAGT. The CDR3 loop spans 18 amino acids. The CDR3 loop is CASSDTSASGGTYNEQFF. The CDR3 DNA sequence: TGTGCCAGCAGTGACACCTCTGCGAGCGGGGGTACTTACAATGAGCAGTTCTTC.

The chain links TRBV25-1 to TRBJ1-2; 8 positions match TRBD1. Germline trimming cut 9 bases from V and 8 bases from J; bases unmatched to any gene: 14. Germline V lookup: CDR1 MGHDK, CDR2 SYGVNS. This CDR3 is 14 amino acids long. The CDR3 DNA sequence: TGTGCCAGTTCCCCCCAGGGGGCGGGTGTAGGCTACACCTTC. It codes for CASSPQGAGVGYTF.

The CDR3 DNA is TGTGCCAGCAGCCGGAGGAGCTCTGGGGCCAACGTCCTGACTTTC. This gives the protein CASSRRSSGANVLTF. The V call is TRBV14, the J call TRBJ2-6, with a tentative D call TRBD2 (5 bases). Germline values: CDR1 SGHDN, CDR2 FVKESK. Trimming took 4 bases from V and 0 from J, leaving 7 bases between them. CDR3 length: 15 residues.

This clone was picked up a small number of times. The chain joins TRBV6-5 to TRBJ1-6, with TRBD1 matching 10 bases. V lost 6 bases and J lost 8; bases outside the gene matches: 7. The CDR3 is 15 residues long. Germline CDR1 and CDR2: MNHEY and SVGAGI. The CDR3 nucleotides are TGTGCCAGCAGGACAGGGGGCTTATTGCATTCACCCCTCCACTTT. It yields the protein CASRTGGLLHSPLHF.

The chain combines TRBV15 with TRBJ2-7; 8 positions agree with TRBD2. The V segment lost 0 bases and the J segment 5 bases; nucleotides outside the gene matches: 6. This CDR3 region has 15 residues. The V gene's germline CDR1 is LNHNV and CDR2 YYDKDF (reference sequence). CDR3 sequence reads: CATSRDLRRGDEQYF. CDR3 nucleotide sequence: TGTGCCACCAGCAGAGATTTGAGGCGGGGGGACGAGCAGTACTTC. Full variable domain (rest looked up from reference TRBV15 and TRBJ2-7): DAMVIQNPRYQVTQFGKPVTLSCSQTLNHNVMYWYQQKSSQAPKLLFHYYDKDFNNEADTPDNFQSRRPNTSFCFLDIRSPGLGDTAMYLCATSRDLRRGDEQYFGPGTRLTVT.

The rearrangement uses TRBV6-5 and TRBJ2-7; TRBD2 aligns across 7 bases. The CDR3 is made up of 14 amino acids. The ends lost 4 bases at V and 5 bases at J; junction bases unmatched: 8. CDR1 and CDR2 (germline): MNHEY, SVGAGI. CDR3 residues: CASSLGSGIDEQYF. DNA for the CDR3: TGTGCCAGCAGTTTAGGGAGCGGGATAGACGAGCAGTACTTC.

J is TRBJ1-4 and V is TRBV2; the match to TRBD1 covers 9 bases. Trimming at V came to 2 bases and at J to 8 bases, leaving 9 bases not matched to a gene. Germline V gene lookup returns CDR1 SNHLY and CDR2 FYNNEI. CDR3 length: 16 residues. In DNA form, the CDR3 reads TGTGCCAGCAGTGAATTAGGGGGACAGGGAGAAGAAAAACTGTTTTTT. This sequence encodes CASSELGGQGEEKLFF.

The rearrangement links TRBV15 to TRBJ1-2, with D perhaps matching TRBD1 (6 bases). The germline V and J ends were trimmed by 0 bases and 7 bases, with 18 bases remaining between them. The CDR3 runs to 16 residues. Germline CDR1 LNHNV, CDR2 YYDKDF (reference sequence). The CDR3 region is CATSRDLGVDRPGYTF. CDR3 DNA: TGTGCCACCAGCAGAGATCTGGGGGTGGACAGACCTGGCTACACCTTC.

This clone was detected only a few times. V and J are TRBV9 and TRBJ1-3; D is unclear. The CDR3 spans 15 residues. The germline V gene has CDR1 SGDLS and CDR2 YYNGEE. Between the trimmed V and J ends, which lost 4 bases and 0 bases, there was a span of 11 bases. CDR3 nucleotide sequence: TGTGCCAGCAGCACCCCGCGGAGCTCTGGAAACACCATATATTTT. Protein product: CASSTPRSSGNTIYF. The full variable domain, in which reference TRBV9 and TRBJ1-3 provide the parts outside the CDR3, is DSGVTQTPKHLITATGQRVTLRCSPRSGDLSVYWYQQSLDQGLQFLIQYYNGEERAKGNILERFSAQQFPDLHSELNLSSLELGDSALYFCASSTPRSSGNTIYFGEGSWLTVV.

The genes are TRBV6-1 and TRBJ1-5; D might be TRBD1 (6 bases). CDR3 size: 15 residues. The germline V and J ends were trimmed by 2 bases and 6 bases, with 14 bases remaining between them. CDR1 MNHNS and CDR2 SASEGT come from the germline V gene. CDR3 amino acids: CASSENWGAGQPQHF. CDR3 DNA sequence: TGTGCCAGCAGTGAAAATTGGGGGGCAGGTCAGCCCCAGCATTTT.

The table lists this clone with a count of one. This chain joins TRBV7-2 and TRBJ2-7, with 11 bases fitting TRBD1. This CDR3 region has 15 residues. From germline, CDR1 is SGHTA and CDR2 FQGNSA. J was trimmed by 6 bases and V by 5 bases; bases with no gene match: 9. CDR3 residues: CASSHGGQGVGEQYF. CDR3 sequence (DNA): TGTGCCAGCAGCCACGGGGGACAGGGGGTTGGCGAGCAGTACTTC.

The chain joins TRBV29-1 to TRBJ1-2, with a tentative D call TRBD1 (5 bases). The ends were cut back, 6 bases at V and 1 base at J, with 9 bases in the middle. The CDR3 runs to 12 residues. CDR1 SQVTM and CDR2 ANQGSEA come from the germline V gene. CDR3 in amino acids: CSVADSNYGYTF. Written as DNA, the CDR3 is TGCAGCGTCGCAGACAGTAACTATGGCTACACCTTC.

This chain uses TRBV4-3 with TRBJ1-4; TRBD1 might be the D (6 bases). The CDR3 is 16 residues long. Germline CDR1 is LGHNA and CDR2 is YSLEER. V lost 0 bases, J lost 8 bases, and 16 bases lay in between. DNA of the CDR3: TGCGCCAGCAGCCAAGATCCCCGACAGGTCGGAGAAAAACTGTTTTTT. Its protein is CASSQDPRQVGEKLFF.

The J gene is TRBJ2-2, the V gene TRBV6-5; D not resolved. This CDR3 comprises 14 residues. The V end was cut by 7 bases, the J end by 0 bases, with 9 bases between. The germline V gene encodes CDR1 MNHEY and CDR2 SVGAGI. The CDR3 reads CASNAAANTGELFF. In DNA, the CDR3 is TGTGCCAGCAATGCGGCAGCGAACACCGGGGAGCTGTTTTTT.

This chain connects TRBV12-5 to TRBJ1-4; D uncertain. Between the trimmed V and J ends, which lost 0 bases and 10 bases, there was a span of 21 bases. The V gene's germline CDR1 is LGHNT and CDR2 FRNRAP. This CDR3 has 17 residues. As DNA, the CDR3 is TGTGCTAGTGGTTTGGTGTGGGGTGTGGGGAATGAAGGAAAACTGTTTTTT. It translates to CASGLVWGVGNEGKLFF.

The J gene is TRBJ2-3, the V gene TRBV19; D is possibly TRBD2 (5 bases). The germline CDR1 and CDR2 sequences are LNHDA and SQIVND (reference sequence). This CDR3 comprises 12 residues. The V gene lost 3 bases and the J gene lost 10 bases, with 11 bases spanning the gap. The chain's CDR3 is CASSMVKGAQYF. DNA for the CDR3: TGTGCCAGTAGTATGGTAAAGGGAGCGCAGTATTTT.

The CDR3 nucleotides are TGCGCCAGCAGCTTGGGACTGAACTACGAGCAGTACTTC. Translated, it gives CASSLGLNYEQYF. The V and J genes are TRBV5-1 and TRBJ2-7; D uncertain. This CDR3 is 13 amino acids long. CDR1 SGHRS and CDR2 YFSETQ come from the germline V gene. The germline V and J ends were trimmed by 0 bases and 3 bases, with 7 bases remaining between them.